This T cell receptor beta chain was obtained from a study of shared clonotypes between healthy human individuals. On the study more broadly: The plates for each donor numbered three CD4 naive, three CD4 memory, two CD8 naive and one CD8 memory.

Only CD45RO-negative cells positively selected for CCR7 counted as naive CD8 cells, so terminally differentiated effector memory CD45RA+ cells were excluded. The assay was immunoSEQ multiplex PCR, and TCRdb's table has in-frame clones only and misses some. The data hold under 2,000,000 clones, with around 96% observed a single time. The study's findings and limits: The study sampled only blood, and tissue repertoires likely differ. All-four-donor shared clonotypes had higher generation probabilities than non-shared clonotypes did.

In the case of this clone: Antigen specificity is unknown.

V lost 5 bases, J lost 4 bases, and 8 bases stayed unmatched. The germline CDR1 and CDR2 sequences are MNHEY and SMNVEV (reference sequence). CDR3 length equals 15 residues. The rearrangement joins TRBV27 to TRBJ2-7; 10 nucleotides align to TRBD2. Input material: naive CD8+ T cells sorted from blood. The source of this sequence is a man aged 18 to 35 in good health. DNA for the CDR3: TGTGCCAGCAGTCCGAATAGCGGGGGGCAATACGAGCAGTACTTC. This encodes CASSPNSGGQYEQYF.